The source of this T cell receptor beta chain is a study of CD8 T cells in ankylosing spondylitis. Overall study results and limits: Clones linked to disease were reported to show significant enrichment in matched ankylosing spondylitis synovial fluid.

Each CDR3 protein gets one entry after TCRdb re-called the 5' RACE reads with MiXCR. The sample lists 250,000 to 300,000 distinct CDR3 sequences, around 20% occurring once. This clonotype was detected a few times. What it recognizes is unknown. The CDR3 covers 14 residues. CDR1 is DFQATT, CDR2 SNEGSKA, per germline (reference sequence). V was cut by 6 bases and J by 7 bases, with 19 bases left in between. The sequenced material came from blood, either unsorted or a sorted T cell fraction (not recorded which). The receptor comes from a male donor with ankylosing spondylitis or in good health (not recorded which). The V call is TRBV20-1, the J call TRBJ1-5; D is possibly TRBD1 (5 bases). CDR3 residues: CSAQAGPTGQPQHF. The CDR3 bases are TGCAGTGCCCAAGCGGGACCGACGGGCCAGCCCCAGCATTTT.